These 9 T cell receptor beta chains came from one sample sequenced in a study of beta chain features in type 1 diabetes. Broader study findings: TCRB CDR3s from Type 1 diabetes patients were moderately but significantly shorter in all four CD4+ subsets.

Their target antigens are unknown. What was sequenced were expressed TCRB transcripts, since all of the isolated RNA had been reverse transcribed. The method was immunoSEQ multiplex PCR; TCRdb's version includes in-frame clones alone and lacks a portion of them. The table lists roughly 340,000 clones, around 13% of them singletons, with 0.0095% to 0.013% in the top ten. Specimen: naive CD4+ T cells from blood. Receptors originate from a woman aged 18-29 years with type 1 diabetes.

This chain connects TRBV11-2 to TRBJ2-7, with D unresolved. CDR3 length equals 13 residues. V shed 5 bases and J shed 4 bases, with 12 bases lying between them. Germline-derived CDR1 and CDR2 are SGHAT and FQNNGV. CDR3: CASSAASLYEQYF. Written as DNA, the CDR3 is TGTGCCAGCAGCGCAGCGTCCCTTTACGAGCAGTACTTC.

This clone came up a few times. The V gene is TRBV7-9, the J gene TRBJ1-4; 9 nucleotides match TRBD1. There are 16 residues in the CDR3. With V trimmed by 3 bases and J by 4 bases, 6 bases remained unmatched. In germline, CDR1 is SEHNR, CDR2 FQNEAQ (reference sequence). The CDR3 nucleotides are TGTGCCAGCAGCTTCGGGACAGGGCTTAATAATGAAAAACTGTTTTTT. The encoded protein is CASSFGTGLNNEKLFF.

The sample holds a few counts of this clone. The chain is built from TRBV6-1 and TRBJ1-2; 8 nucleotides match TRBD1. J was trimmed by 3 bases and V by 2 bases; bases with no gene match: 5. Germline lookup yields CDR1 MNHNS and CDR2 SASEGT. The CDR3 has 15 residues. In nucleotides, the CDR3 is TGTGCCAGCAGTGAATTGGACAGGGACGACTATGGCTACACCTTC. Its translation is CASSELDRDDYGYTF.

This clone has just a few counts. This rearrangement joins TRBV7-8 to TRBJ2-2; maybe TRBD2 (6 bases). Deletions cut 2 bases from V and 9 bases from J, with 13 bases between. Germline values: CDR1 SGHVS, CDR2 FQNEAQ. The CDR3 loop spans 14 amino acids. CDR3 residues: CASSLRVGGRELFF. The CDR3 nucleotides are TGTGCCAGCAGCTTACGTGTCGGGGGACGGGAGCTGTTTTTT.

This clone came up a few times. The rearrangement links TRBV7-8 to TRBJ2-1, with 7 bases that match TRBD2. Trimming cost V 1 base and J 6 bases; bases outside gene matches: 3. This CDR3 region has 14 residues. Per the germline V gene, CDR1 is SGHVS and CDR2 is FQNEAQ. CDR3 sequence reads: CASSLGGSGNEQFF. The CDR3 bases are TGTGCCAGCAGCTTAGGCGGGAGTGGCAATGAGCAGTTCTTC.

The sample holds a few counts of this clone. Within the sample, other DNA sequences also encode this same CDR3. The chain carries TRBV18 and TRBJ1-5; no clear D. CDR1 is KGHSH and CDR2 is LQKENI in the germline V gene. The CDR3 sequence is 15 residues long. Between the trimmed V and J ends, which lost 3 bases and 0 bases, there was a span of 9 bases. This CDR3 is CASSPAGNSNQPQHF. The CDR3 nucleotides read TGTGCCAGCTCACCCGCAGGTAATAGCAATCAGCCCCAGCATTTT.

The rearrangement uses TRBV7-9 and TRBJ1-5, with D unclear. The germline V gene has CDR1 SEHNR and CDR2 FQNEAQ (reference sequence). The CDR3 has 16 residues. Between the trimmed V and J ends, which lost 0 bases and 6 bases, there was a span of 15 bases. The CDR3 region is CASSLARIGATQPQHF. Here the CDR3 DNA reads TGTGCCAGCAGCTTAGCGCGAATAGGAGCAACTCAGCCCCAGCATTTT.

This chain uses TRBV5-1 with TRBJ1-1; 8 bases agree with TRBD1. Germline CDR1 is SGHRS and CDR2 is YFSETQ. The V gene end was trimmed by 4 bases and the J gene end by 7 bases; junction bases not matched to a gene: 9. The CDR3 has 14 amino acids. The CDR3 DNA reads as TGCGCCAGCAGCGGGGGACAGGTGAACGGTGAAGCTTTCTTT. Amino acid sequence: CASSGGQVNGEAFF. Full variable domain (rest looked up from reference TRBV5-1 and TRBJ1-1): KAGVTQTPRYLIKTRGQQVTLSCSPISGHRSVSWYQQTPGQGLQFLFEYFSETQRNKGNFPGRFSGRQFSNSRSEMNVSTLELGDSALYLCASSGGQVNGEAFFGQGTRLTVV.

In its sample, this clone was seen a few times. This same CDR3 is encoded by further DNA sequences in the sample. V gene TRBV5-1 combines with J gene TRBJ2-7; D gene uncertain. CDR3 size: 12 residues. CDR1 is SGHRS, CDR2 YFSETQ, per germline. V shed 0 bases and J shed 3 bases, with 4 bases lying between them. The CDR3 reads CASSLGDYEQYF. The CDR3 nucleotides read TGCGCCAGCAGCTTGGGCGACTACGAGCAGTACTTC. Combining the CDR3 with reference TRBV5-1 and TRBJ2-7 gives the whole variable domain KAGVTQTPRYLIKTRGQQVTLSCSPISGHRSVSWYQQTPGQGLQFLFEYFSETQRNKGNFPGRFSGRQFSNSRSEMNVSTLELGDSALYLCASSLGDYEQYFGPGTRLTVT.